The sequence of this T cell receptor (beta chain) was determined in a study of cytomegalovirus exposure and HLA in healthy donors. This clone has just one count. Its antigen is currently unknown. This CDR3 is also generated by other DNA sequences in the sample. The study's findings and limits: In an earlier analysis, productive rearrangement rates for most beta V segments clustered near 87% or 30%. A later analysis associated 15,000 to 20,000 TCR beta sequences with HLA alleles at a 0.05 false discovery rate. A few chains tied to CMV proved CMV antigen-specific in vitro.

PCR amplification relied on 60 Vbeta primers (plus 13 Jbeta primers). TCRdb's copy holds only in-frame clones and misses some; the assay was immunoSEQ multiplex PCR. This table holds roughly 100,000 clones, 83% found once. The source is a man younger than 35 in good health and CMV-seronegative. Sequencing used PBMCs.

Here the CDR3 DNA reads TGCGCCAGCAGCCCTCGGACAGGATCCTACGAGCAGTACTTC. Its translation: CASSPRTGSYEQYF. The chain links TRBV4-3 to TRBJ2-7, with 7 bases lining up with TRBD1. Germline V lookup: CDR1 LGHNA, CDR2 YSLEER. The J segment lost 1 base and the V segment lost 4 bases, leaving 4 bases of the junction unmatched. The CDR3 loop spans 14 amino acids.